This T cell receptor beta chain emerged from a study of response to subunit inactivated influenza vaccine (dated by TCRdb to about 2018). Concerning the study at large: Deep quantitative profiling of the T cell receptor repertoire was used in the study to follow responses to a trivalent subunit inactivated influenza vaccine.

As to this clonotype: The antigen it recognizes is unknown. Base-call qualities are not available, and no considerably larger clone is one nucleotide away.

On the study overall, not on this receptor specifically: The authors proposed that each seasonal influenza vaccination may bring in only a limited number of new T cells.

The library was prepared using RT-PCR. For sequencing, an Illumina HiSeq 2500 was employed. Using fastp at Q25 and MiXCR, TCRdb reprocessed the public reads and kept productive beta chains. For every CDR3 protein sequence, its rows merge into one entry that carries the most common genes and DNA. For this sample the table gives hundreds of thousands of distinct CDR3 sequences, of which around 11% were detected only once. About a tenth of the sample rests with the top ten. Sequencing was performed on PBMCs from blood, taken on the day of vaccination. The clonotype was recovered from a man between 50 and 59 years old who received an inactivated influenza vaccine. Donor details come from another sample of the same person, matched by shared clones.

The DNA is TGTGCCAGCAGCTCCATCCCCGGGGCTCATGAGACCCAGTACTTC. This sequence encodes CASSSIPGAHETQYF. The V gene is TRBV7-2 and the J gene is TRBJ2-5; the D gene cannot be resolved beyond TRBD1 or TRBD2, each matching 5 bases. The CDR3 runs 15 residues from the cysteine to the phenylalanine. The read is trimmed to its CDR3 DNA, 45 bases read in frame from base 1. The germline ends are 17 bases apart after V is trimmed by 4 bases and J by 5 bases. For CDR1 and CDR2, the germline V gene lists SGHTA and FQGNSA.